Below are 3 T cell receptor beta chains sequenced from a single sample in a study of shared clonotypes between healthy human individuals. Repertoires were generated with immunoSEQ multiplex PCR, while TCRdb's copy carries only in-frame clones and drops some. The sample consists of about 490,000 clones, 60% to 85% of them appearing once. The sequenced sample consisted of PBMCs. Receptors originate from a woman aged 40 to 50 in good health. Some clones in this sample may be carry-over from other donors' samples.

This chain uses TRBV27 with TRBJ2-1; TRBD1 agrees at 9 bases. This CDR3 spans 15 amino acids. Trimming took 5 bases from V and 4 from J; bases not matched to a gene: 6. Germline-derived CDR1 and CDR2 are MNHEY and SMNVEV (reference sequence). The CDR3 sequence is CASSGRTGDYNEQFF. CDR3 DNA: TGTGCCAGCAGTGGACGGACAGGGGATTACAATGAGCAGTTCTTC.

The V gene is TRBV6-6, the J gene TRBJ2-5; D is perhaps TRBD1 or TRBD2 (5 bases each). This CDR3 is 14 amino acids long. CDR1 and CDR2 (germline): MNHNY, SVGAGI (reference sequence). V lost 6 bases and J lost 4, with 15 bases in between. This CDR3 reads CASSPGTKSETQYF. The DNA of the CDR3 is TGTGCCAGCAGCCCTGGGACCAAATCAGAGACCCAGTACTTC.

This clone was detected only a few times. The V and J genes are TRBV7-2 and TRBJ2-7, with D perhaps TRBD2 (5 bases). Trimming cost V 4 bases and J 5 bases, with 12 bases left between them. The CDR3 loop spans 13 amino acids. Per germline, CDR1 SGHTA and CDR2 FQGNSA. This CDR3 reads CASSSRAGNEQYF. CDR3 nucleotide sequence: TGTGCCAGCAGCTCTCGCGCCGGGAACGAGCAGTACTTC.